These 18 T cell receptor beta chains were all obtained from the same sample, sequenced in a study of cytomegalovirus exposure and HLA in healthy donors. PCR primers comprised 60 Vbeta and 13 Jbeta primers. Only in-frame clones appear in the TCRdb table, and some are missing; sequencing was by immunoSEQ multiplex PCR. The sample yields some 130,000 clones, of which the top ten take up over 1.5%. Sequenced material: PBMCs. The receptors shown here come from a woman aged 40-49 years in good health and CMV-seropositive.

The V and J genes are TRBV7-2 and TRBJ1-2, with D perhaps TRBD1 (6 bases). The CDR3 extends over 13 amino acids. Germline CDR1 is SGHTA and CDR2 is FQGNSA. V lost 5 bases to trimming and J lost 4 bases, with 11 bases between them. CDR3 sequence: CASSPGAFYGYTF. As DNA, the CDR3 is TGTGCCAGCAGCCCAGGGGCGTTCTATGGCTACACCTTC.

The chain couples TRBV27 to TRBJ2-7, with 7 bases fitting TRBD2. CDR1 is MNHEY and CDR2 is SMNVEV in the germline V gene (reference sequence). CDR3 length: 13 amino acids. V gave up 6 bases and J gave up 3 bases; unmatched junction bases: 5. Written as DNA, the CDR3 is TGTGCCAGCAGACCAGCGGGGAACTACGAGCAGTACTTC. Its translation: CASRPAGNYEQYF.

The CDR3 here is CASSLAGYQPQHF. The CDR3 nucleotides read TGCGCCAGCAGCTTGGCCGGGTACCAGCCCCAGCATTTT. The gene calls are TRBV5-1 and TRBJ1-5, with unresolved D. Trimming removed 0 bases at V and 7 bases at J, with 8 bases between. CDR3 size: 13 residues. In germline, CDR1 is SGHRS, CDR2 YFSETQ.

This chain joins TRBV18 and TRBJ1-3; 7 positions match TRBD1. From germline, CDR1 is KGHSH and CDR2 LQKENI. J gave up 2 bases and V 5 bases, and 9 bases lay outside the gene matches. This CDR3 is built from 16 residues. The CDR3 reads CASSAAGTETGNTIYF. For the CDR3, the DNA is TGTGCCAGCTCAGCAGCCGGGACAGAGACTGGAAACACCATATATTTT. The whole variable domain, remainder taken from reference TRBV18 and TRBJ1-3, is NAGVMQNPRHLVRRRGQEARLRCSPMKGHSHVYWYRQLPEEGLKFMVYLQKENIIDESGMPKERFSAEFPKEGPSILRIQQVVRGDSAAYFCASSAAGTETGNTIYFGEGSWLTVV.

The rearrangement uses TRBV28 and TRBJ2-7, with a weak D call TRBD2 (6 bases). Germline V CDR1 and CDR2: MDHEN, SYDVKM. This CDR3 spans 13 amino acids. With 6 bases removed from V and 4 bases from J, the gap between germline ends came to 13 bases. The DNA for the CDR3 is TGTGCCAGCAGCCGCGGGGTAAGGTACGAGCAGTACTTC. Amino acid sequence: CASSRGVRYEQYF.

The CDR3 spells CASRQGWSQPQHF. CDR3 in DNA: TGTGCCAGCAGGCAGGGGTGGTCTCAGCCCCAGCATTTT. The rearrangement links TRBV28 to TRBJ1-5; weak D call: TRBD1 (6 bases). CDR1 and CDR2 (germline): MDHEN, SYDVKM. The CDR3 is 13 residues long. Trimming took off 6 bases at V and 6 bases at J, with 12 bases between the two ends.

This rearrangement joins TRBV27 to TRBJ1-4, with 8 bases aligning to TRBD1. Germline loops: CDR1 MNHEY, CDR2 SMNVEV (reference sequence). V was pared by 6 bases and J by 7 bases, with 7 bases of the junction left unmatched. This CDR3 is built from 14 residues. Written as DNA, the CDR3 is TGTGCCAGCAGCCCGGACAGGGCGTTTGAAAAACTGTTTTTT. As protein: CASSPDRAFEKLFF.

The gene calls are TRBV29-1 and TRBJ2-7; TRBD2 agrees at 8 bases. This CDR3 has 13 residues. The junction had 11 bases not matched to a gene; V was cut back by 6 bases and J by 7 bases. The V gene's germline CDR1 is SQVTM and CDR2 ANQGSEA. The CDR3 here is CSVSGRGMREQYF. CDR3 in DNA: TGCAGCGTGAGCGGGAGAGGGATGCGTGAGCAGTACTTC.

The genes are TRBV13 and TRBJ1-1; tentatively, D is TRBD1 (5 bases). The V and J ends lost 7 bases and 1 base respectively, with 13 bases between them. Germline values: CDR1 PRHDT, CDR2 FYEKMQ (reference sequence). The CDR3 contains 14 residues. CDR3 sequence: CASTQRGTNTEAFF. CDR3 bases: TGTGCCAGCACGCAAAGGGGAACGAACACTGAAGCTTTCTTT.

V is TRBV10-2 and J is TRBJ2-7, with D perhaps TRBD2 (6 bases). V lost 0 bases and J 2 bases, leaving 11 bases between the germline ends. The germline CDR1 and CDR2 sequences are WSHSY and SAAADI. There are 15 residues in the CDR3. CDR3 DNA sequence: TGCGCCAGCAGTGAGTCGGGGGGACTCCCCTACGAGCAGTACTTC. Its protein product is CASSESGGLPYEQYF.

The rearrangement joins TRBV27 to TRBJ2-3, with D possibly TRBD2 on 6 matching bases. The CDR3 totals 13 residues. V was trimmed by 6 bases and J by 1 base, leaving 8 bases between them. From germline, CDR1 is MNHEY and CDR2 SMNVEV (reference sequence). The CDR3 DNA is TGTGCCAGCAGGGCTAGCGGCACAGATACGCAGTATTTT. It is translated as CASRASGTDTQYF.

In the case of this clone: This specimen includes other DNA sequences encoding the same CDR3. This chain links TRBV5-6 with TRBJ2-7; 11 nucleotides agree with TRBD1. The CDR3 runs to 13 residues. Trimming cost V 2 bases and J 6 bases; bases outside gene matches: 1. The V gene's germline CDR1 is SGHDT and CDR2 YYEEEE. CDR3 in amino acids: CASSLGTGGEQYF. The CDR3 coding sequence is TGTGCCAGCAGCTTAGGGACAGGGGGCGAGCAGTACTTC. The full variable domain, rest sourced from reference TRBV5-6 and TRBJ2-7, is DAGVTQSPTHLIKTRGQQVTLRCSPKSGHDTVSWYQQALGQGPQFIFQYYEEEERQRGNFPDRFSGHQFPNYSSELNVNALLLGDSALYLCASSLGTGGEQYFGPGTRLTVT.

The CDR3 DNA reads TGTGCCAGCAGCTCCTCTCTGGCTGGTCAGCCCCAGCATTTT. Translation: CASSSSLAGQPQHF. The J gene is TRBJ1-5, the V gene TRBV7-9; D not resolved. V dropped 4 bases and J dropped 6 bases, with 13 bases sitting between them. From germline, CDR1 is SEHNR and CDR2 FQNEAQ (reference sequence). CDR3 length: 14 residues. The whole variable domain, filled in from reference TRBV7-9 and TRBJ1-5, reads DTGVSQNPRHKITKRGQNVTFRCDPISEHNRLYWYRQTLGQGPEFLTYFQNEAQLEKSRLLSDRFSAERPKGSFSTLEIQRTEQGDSAMYLCASSSSLAGQPQHFGDGTRLSIL.

The V and J genes are TRBV5-1 and TRBJ2-2, with 9 nucleotides matching TRBD1. The CDR3 totals 12 residues. The V and J ends lost 10 bases and 6 bases, in that order; junction bases with no gene match: 4. CDR1 is SGHRS and CDR2 is YFSETQ in the germline V gene. CDR3 in amino acids: CAGRTGAGELFF. The DNA for the CDR3 is TGCGCCGGAAGGACAGGGGCCGGGGAGCTGTTTTTT.

J is TRBJ1-1 and V is TRBV27; D unresolved. Germline V gene data show CDR1 as MNHEY and CDR2 as SMNVEV (reference sequence). V lost 2 bases and J lost 4, with 8 bases in between. This CDR3 is 13 amino acids long. CDR3 protein: CASSLGRPTEAFF. CDR3 in DNA: TGTGCCAGCAGTTTAGGCAGGCCCACTGAAGCTTTCTTT.

This sequence joins TRBV5-1 and TRBJ1-3; no clear D. CDR3 length equals 12 residues. From germline, CDR1 is SGHRS and CDR2 YFSETQ. Trimming removed 4 bases at V and 4 bases at J, with 6 bases between. The CDR3 DNA follows: TGCGCCAGCAGCGGGAGCGGAAACACCATATATTTT. This codes for CASSGSGNTIYF.

This chain links TRBV4-1 with TRBJ1-2; 10 positions agree with TRBD1. There are 15 residues in the CDR3. V was clipped by 1 base and J by 8 bases; unmatched bases: 7. Germline V gene data show CDR1 as MGHRA and CDR2 as YSYEKL. CDR3 region: CASSQGRGQGYGYTF. CDR3 sequence (DNA): TGCGCCAGCAGCCAAGGCCGGGGACAGGGGTACGGCTACACCTTC.

J is TRBJ1-1 and V is TRBV4-1; TRBD1 matches 7 bases. Germline loops: CDR1 MGHRA, CDR2 YSYEKL. The length of the CDR3 is 16 residues. J lost 1 base, V lost 3 bases, and 8 bases had no gene match. The CDR3 DNA sequence: TGCGCCAGCAGCCAGAATCAGGGACAGAGGAACACTGAAGCTTTCTTT. Encoded protein: CASSQNQGQRNTEAFF.